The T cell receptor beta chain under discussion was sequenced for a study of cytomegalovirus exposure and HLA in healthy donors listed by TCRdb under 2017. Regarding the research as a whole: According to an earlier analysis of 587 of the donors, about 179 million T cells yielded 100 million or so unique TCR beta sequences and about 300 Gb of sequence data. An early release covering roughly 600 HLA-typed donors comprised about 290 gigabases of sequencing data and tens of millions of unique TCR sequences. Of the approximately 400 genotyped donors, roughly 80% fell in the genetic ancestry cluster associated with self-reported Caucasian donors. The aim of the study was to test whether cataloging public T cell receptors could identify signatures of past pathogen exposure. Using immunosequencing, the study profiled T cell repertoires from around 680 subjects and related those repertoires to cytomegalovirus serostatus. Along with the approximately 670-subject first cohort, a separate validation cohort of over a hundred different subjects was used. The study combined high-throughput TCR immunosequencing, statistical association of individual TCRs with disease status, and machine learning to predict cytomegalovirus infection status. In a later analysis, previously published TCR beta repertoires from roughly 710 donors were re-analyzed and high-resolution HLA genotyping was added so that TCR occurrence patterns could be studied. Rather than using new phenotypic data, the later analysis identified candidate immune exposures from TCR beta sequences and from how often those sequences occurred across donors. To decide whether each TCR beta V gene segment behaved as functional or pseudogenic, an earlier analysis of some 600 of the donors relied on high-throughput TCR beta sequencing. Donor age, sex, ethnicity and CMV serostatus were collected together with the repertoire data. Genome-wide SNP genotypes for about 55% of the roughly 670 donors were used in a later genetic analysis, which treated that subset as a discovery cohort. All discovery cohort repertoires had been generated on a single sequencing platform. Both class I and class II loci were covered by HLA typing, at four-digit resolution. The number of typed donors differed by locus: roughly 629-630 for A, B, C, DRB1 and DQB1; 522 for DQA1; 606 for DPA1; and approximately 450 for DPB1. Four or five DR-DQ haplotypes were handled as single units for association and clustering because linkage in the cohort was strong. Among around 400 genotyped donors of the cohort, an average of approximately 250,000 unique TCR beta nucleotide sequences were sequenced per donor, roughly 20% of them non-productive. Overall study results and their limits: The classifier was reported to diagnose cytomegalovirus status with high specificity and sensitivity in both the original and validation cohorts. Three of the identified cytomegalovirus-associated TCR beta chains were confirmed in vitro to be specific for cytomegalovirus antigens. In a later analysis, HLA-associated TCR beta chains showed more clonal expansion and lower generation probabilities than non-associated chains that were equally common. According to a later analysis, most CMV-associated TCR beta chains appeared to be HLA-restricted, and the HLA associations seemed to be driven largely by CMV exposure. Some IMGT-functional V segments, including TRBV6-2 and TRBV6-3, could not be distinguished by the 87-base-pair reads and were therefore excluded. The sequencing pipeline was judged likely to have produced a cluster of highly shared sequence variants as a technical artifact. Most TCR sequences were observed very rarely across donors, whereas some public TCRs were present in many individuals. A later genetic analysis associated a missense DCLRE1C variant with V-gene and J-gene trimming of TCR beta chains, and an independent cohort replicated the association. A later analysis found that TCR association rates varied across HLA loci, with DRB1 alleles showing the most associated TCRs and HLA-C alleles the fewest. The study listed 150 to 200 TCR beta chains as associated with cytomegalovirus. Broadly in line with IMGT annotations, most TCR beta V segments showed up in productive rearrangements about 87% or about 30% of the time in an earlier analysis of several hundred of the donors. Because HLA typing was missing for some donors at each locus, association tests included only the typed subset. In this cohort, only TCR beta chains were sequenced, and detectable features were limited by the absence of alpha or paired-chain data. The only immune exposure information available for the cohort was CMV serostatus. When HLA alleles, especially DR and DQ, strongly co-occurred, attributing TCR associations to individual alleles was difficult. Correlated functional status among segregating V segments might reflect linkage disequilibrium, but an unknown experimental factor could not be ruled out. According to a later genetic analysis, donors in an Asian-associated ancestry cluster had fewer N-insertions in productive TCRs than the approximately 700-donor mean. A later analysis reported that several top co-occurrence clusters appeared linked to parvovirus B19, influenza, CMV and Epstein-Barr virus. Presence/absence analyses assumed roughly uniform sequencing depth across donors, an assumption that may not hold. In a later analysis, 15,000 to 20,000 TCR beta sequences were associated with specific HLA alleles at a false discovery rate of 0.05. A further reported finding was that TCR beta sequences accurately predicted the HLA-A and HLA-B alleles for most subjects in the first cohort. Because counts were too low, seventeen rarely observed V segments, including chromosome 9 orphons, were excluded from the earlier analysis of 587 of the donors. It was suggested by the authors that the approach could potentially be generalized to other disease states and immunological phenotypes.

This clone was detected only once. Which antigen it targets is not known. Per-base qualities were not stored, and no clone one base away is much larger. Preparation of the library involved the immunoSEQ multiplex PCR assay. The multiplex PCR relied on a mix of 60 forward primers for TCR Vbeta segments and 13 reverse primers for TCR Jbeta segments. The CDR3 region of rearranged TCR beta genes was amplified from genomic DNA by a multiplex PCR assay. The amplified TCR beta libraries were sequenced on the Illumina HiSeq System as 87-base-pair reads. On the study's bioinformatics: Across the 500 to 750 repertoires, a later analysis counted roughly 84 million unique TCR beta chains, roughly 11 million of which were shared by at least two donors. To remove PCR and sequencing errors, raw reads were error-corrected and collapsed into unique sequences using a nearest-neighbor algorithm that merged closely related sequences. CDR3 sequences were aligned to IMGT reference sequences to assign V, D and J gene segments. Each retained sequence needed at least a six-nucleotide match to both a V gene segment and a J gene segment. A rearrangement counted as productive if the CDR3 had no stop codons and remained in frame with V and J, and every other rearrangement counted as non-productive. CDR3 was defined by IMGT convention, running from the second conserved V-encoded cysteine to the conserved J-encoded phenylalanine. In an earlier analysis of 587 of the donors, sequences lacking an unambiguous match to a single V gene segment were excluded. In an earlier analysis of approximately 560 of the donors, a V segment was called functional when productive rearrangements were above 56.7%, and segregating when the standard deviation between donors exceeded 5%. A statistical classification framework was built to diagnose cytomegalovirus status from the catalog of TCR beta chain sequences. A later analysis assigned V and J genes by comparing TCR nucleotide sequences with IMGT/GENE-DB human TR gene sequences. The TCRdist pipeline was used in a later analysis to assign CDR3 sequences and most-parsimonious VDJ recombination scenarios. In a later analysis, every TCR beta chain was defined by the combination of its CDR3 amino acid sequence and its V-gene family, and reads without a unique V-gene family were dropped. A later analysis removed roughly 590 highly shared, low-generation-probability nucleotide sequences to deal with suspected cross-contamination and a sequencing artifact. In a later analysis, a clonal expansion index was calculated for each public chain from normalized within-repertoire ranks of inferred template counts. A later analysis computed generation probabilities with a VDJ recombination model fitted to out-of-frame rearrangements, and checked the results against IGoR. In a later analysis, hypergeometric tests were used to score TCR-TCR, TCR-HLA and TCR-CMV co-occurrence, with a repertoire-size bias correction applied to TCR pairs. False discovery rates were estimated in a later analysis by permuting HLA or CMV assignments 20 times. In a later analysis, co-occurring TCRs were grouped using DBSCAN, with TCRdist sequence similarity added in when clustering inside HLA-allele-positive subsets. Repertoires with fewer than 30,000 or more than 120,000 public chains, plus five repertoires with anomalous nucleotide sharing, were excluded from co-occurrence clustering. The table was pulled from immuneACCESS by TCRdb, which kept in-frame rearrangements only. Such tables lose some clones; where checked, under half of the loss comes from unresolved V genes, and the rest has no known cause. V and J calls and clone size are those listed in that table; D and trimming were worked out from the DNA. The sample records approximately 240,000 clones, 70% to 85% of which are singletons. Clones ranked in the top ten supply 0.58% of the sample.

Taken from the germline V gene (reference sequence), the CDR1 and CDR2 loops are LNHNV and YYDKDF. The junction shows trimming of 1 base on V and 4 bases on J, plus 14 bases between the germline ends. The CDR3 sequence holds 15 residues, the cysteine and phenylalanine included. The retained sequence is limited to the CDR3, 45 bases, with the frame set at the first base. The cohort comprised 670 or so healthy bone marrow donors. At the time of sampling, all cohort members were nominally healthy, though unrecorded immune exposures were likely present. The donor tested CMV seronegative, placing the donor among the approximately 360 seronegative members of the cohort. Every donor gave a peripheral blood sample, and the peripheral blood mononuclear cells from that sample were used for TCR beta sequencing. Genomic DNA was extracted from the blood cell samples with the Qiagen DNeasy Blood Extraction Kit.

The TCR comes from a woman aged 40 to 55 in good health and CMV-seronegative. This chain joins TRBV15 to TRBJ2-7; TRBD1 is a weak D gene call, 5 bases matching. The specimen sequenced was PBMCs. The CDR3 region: CATSRVEGQGYEQYF. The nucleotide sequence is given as TGTGCCACCAGCAGAGTGGAAGGACAAGGTTACGAGCAGTACTTC.